This TCR beta chain emerged from a study of blood T cell repertoires in COVID-19. Looking at the study overall: In each case, the material was cDNA or gDNA derived from T cells, B-cell-depleted T cells, or PBMCs.

The V and J ends lost 1 base and 2 bases respectively, with 12 bases between them. The CDR3 consists of 15 residues. The germline V gene encodes CDR1 LGHDT and CDR2 YNNKEL (reference sequence). This clone occurred a few times. Researchers sorted participants into cohorts using their self-reported clinical history. For recovered donors of Cohort 3, there were two negative PCRs, clearance, or symptom resolution. Methods used by the authors: Amplification of reference gene primers was used by the study to estimate nucleated cell counts. The repertoire was sequenced with immunoSEQ multiplex PCR; TCRdb's copy has only in-frame clones and lacks some. The V and J calls and the clone size are those of that table, but D and trimming were determined from the DNA. This table has roughly 400,000 clones, roughly nine tenths appearing once.

This receptor was identified in a young man who had recovered from COVID-19. The V and J genes are TRBV3-1 (or the pseudogene TRBV3-2) and TRBJ2-7; D might be TRBD1 (6 bases). The sample comprised PBMCs or T cells enriched from blood (not recorded which). The CDR3 is CASSQALTGTYEQYF. The DNA of the CDR3 is TGTGCCAGCAGCCAAGCTCTGACAGGCACCTACGAGCAGTACTTC.